One T cell receptor beta chain is described in this entry. Its cognate antigen is unknown. The entry originates in a study of graft-versus-host responses after intestinal transplantation. About the research overall: Among the recipients, transplants were multivisceral, liver-intestinal, or isolated intestinal. Among the recipients, all got anti-thymocyte globulin induction and then tacrolimus and steroids for roughly three years.

Study-wide results and limits: Early after transplant, HvG clones declined as circulating GvH clones peaked. Some GvH clones appeared in ileal mucosa or blood before recipient bone marrow.

The repertoire was sequenced with immunoSEQ multiplex PCR; TCRdb's copy has only in-frame clones and lacks some. The sample lists tens of thousands of clones, 85% to 95% occurring once. Germline V CDR1 and CDR2: MNHNS, SASEGT. With 6 bases clipped from V and 5 bases from J, the junction kept 5 bases outside the gene matches. The CDR3 consists of 13 residues. The sequencing used unstimulated CD4+ T cells sorted from spleen or lymph node cells, collected before transplant. The receptor's source is a human donor who was the organ donor for an intestinal transplant. The V call is TRBV6-1, the J call TRBJ2-5; 8 bases line up with TRBD2. The CDR3 region has the DNA TGTGCCAGCAGGGTTAGCGGGGTGGAGACCCAGTACTTC. It codes for CASRVSGVETQYF.